The table lists the clone carrying this T cell receptor (beta chain) with many counts. TCRdb fed the 5' RACE reads into MiXCR, producing one record per CDR3 protein. The sample records approximately 68,000 distinct CDR3 sequences, 10% being singletons. These data come from a study of early T cells in non-severe SARS-CoV-2 infection. Germline V lookup: CDR1 SGHVS, CDR2 FNYEAQ. Trimming removed 5 bases from V and 5 bases from J, with 11 bases in between. The CDR3 is 13 residues long. This chain uses TRBV7-6 with TRBJ2-3, with D perhaps TRBD1 (5 bases). This receptor was identified in an adult who was a healthcare worker with PCR-confirmed SARS-CoV-2 infection or an uninfected control (not recorded which). The sample consisted of whole blood, taken at baseline. CDR3 in DNA: TGTGCCAGCAGCAGCAGGGTGTTAGATACGCAGTATTTT. Translated: CASSSRVLDTQYF.